The sequence of this TCR beta chain was determined in a study of blood T cell repertoires in COVID-19. Study in general: Material from acute and convalescent COVID-19 was sourced from the United States, Italy and Spain. PBMCs, B-cell-depleted T cells, or T cells provided the cDNA or gDNA that made up the material.

In the original processing: Amplification of reference gene primers was used by the study to estimate nucleated cell counts. Clones were read by immunoSEQ multiplex PCR, and TCRdb kept only the in-frame ones, dropping some. That table is the source of V, J and clone size, and D and trimming were worked out from the DNA. Of about 280,000 clones listed, roughly 90% are singletons. Trimming removed 1 base at V and 6 bases at J, with 18 bases between. Per the germline V gene, CDR1 is SGHVS and CDR2 is FNYEAQ. The CDR3 is 16 residues long. The gene calls are TRBV7-6 and TRBJ1-1, with D uncertain. This clonotype was obtained from a man aged 50 or older with acute or convalescent COVID-19. The material sequenced was peripheral blood. This chain's CDR3 is CASSLDHTRRGAEAFF. In DNA, the CDR3 is TGTGCCAGCAGCTTAGATCACACCCGCCGCGGAGCTGAAGCTTTCTTT.